Each of the 32 T cell receptor beta chains below was sequenced from the same sample in a study of blood T cell repertoires in COVID-19. The method was immunoSEQ multiplex PCR; TCRdb's version includes in-frame clones alone and lacks a portion of them. The table shows about 260,000 clones, with 87% occurring only once. The sequencing input was peripheral blood. These receptors were obtained from a woman aged 40 to 55 who had recovered from COVID-19.

The CDR3 loop is CATLGGVGELFF. The DNA of the CDR3 is TGTGCCACCCTAGGGGGTGTCGGGGAGCTGTTTTTT. The rearrangement links TRBV10-3 to TRBJ2-2; the D gene is possibly TRBD1 (6 bases). Looked up from germline, CDR1 is ENHRY and CDR2 is SYGVKD. This CDR3 has 12 residues. The V gene lost 10 bases and the J gene lost 7 bases, with 13 bases spanning the gap.

The V and J genes are TRBV7-3 and TRBJ2-7, with 7 bases fitting TRBD1. Germline values: CDR1 SGHTA, CDR2 FQGTGA. The CDR3 sequence is 15 residues long. Trimming removed 3 bases from V and 1 base from J; junction bases left unmatched: 6. As DNA, the CDR3 is TGTGCCAGCAGCTTGACAGGGTCTGGATCCTACGAGCAGTACTTC. Translating it yields CASSLTGSGSYEQYF.

This clone was observed a handful of times. The chain uses TRBV11-3 and TRBJ1-1, with a possible D match to TRBD1 (5 bases). Trimming stripped 5 bases from V and 3 bases from J, with 13 bases between. CDR3 size: 14 residues. Germline V gene sequence: CDR1 SGHNT, CDR2 YENEEA. The CDR3 loop reads CASSRWGDDTEAFF. CDR3 nucleotide sequence: TGTGCCAGCAGCCGTTGGGGGGATGACACTGAAGCTTTCTTT.

This chain joins TRBV5-4 and TRBJ2-5; 8 bases fit TRBD2. V shed 6 bases and J 5 bases; nucleotides not matched to a gene: 12. This CDR3 region has 15 residues. Germline V lookup: CDR1 SGHNT, CDR2 YYREEE (reference sequence). The CDR3 nucleotides read TGTGCCAGCAACCCCGGGGGGGGCAGGCCGGAGACCCAGTACTTC. It specifies CASNPGGGRPETQYF.

The V gene is TRBV18, the J gene TRBJ1-2, with a possible D match to TRBD1 (5 bases). Per the germline V gene, CDR1 is KGHSH and CDR2 is LQKENI. This CDR3 has 15 amino acids. V dropped 0 bases and J dropped 5 bases, with 13 bases sitting between them. CDR3 sequence reads: CASSPPSRDGYGYTF. The CDR3 DNA reads TGTGCCAGCTCACCACCAAGCAGGGATGGGTATGGCTACACCTTC.

The chain uses TRBV19 and TRBJ1-5; the D gene is possibly TRBD1 (6 bases). CDR3 length: 14 amino acids. The germline V and J ends were trimmed by 7 bases and 6 bases, with 16 bases remaining between them. The germline gives CDR1 LNHDA, CDR2 SQIVND (reference sequence). The CDR3 region is CASMGQSTFQPQHF. The CDR3 DNA is TGTGCCAGTATGGGACAATCAACTTTTCAGCCCCAGCATTTT.

The rearrangement uses TRBV2 and TRBJ1-1; TRBD1 is a possible D gene (6 bases). Trimming removed 6 bases from V and 3 bases from J, with 17 bases in between. CDR1 is SNHLY and CDR2 is FYNNEI in the germline V gene. The CDR3 is 15 amino acids. The CDR3, as DNA: TGTGCCAGCAGCGAAAACAGGGTAGGGCACACTGAAGCTTTCTTT. Amino acids: CASSENRVGHTEAFF. The full variable domain, its missing parts supplied by reference TRBV2 and TRBJ1-1, is EPEVTQTPSHQVTQMGQEVILRCVPISNHLYFYWYRQILGQKVEFLVSFYNNEISEKSEIFDDQFSVERPDGSNFTLKIRSTKLEDSAMYFCASSENRVGHTEAFFGQGTRLTVV.

The chain is built from TRBV10-1 and TRBJ2-2; D might be TRBD1 (5 bases). The CDR3 has 13 residues. Trimming removed 8 bases at V and 4 bases at J, with 11 bases between. Per germline, CDR1 WNHNN and CDR2 SYGVQD (reference sequence). CDR3 in DNA: TGCGCCAGCGCGCCCAGGGTCACCGGGGAGCTGTTTTTT. Amino acids: CASAPRVTGELFF.

The genes are TRBV9 and TRBJ1-2; D may be TRBD1 (6 bases). CDR3 size: 16 residues. CDR1 SGDLS and CDR2 YYNGEE come from the germline V gene. V shed 2 bases and J shed 2 bases, with 16 bases lying between them. DNA for the CDR3: TGTGCCAGCAGCGTCTCAACACAGGGAGGGAACTATGGCTACACCTTC. Translation: CASSVSTQGGNYGYTF.

The chain uses TRBV18 and TRBJ1-2, with D perhaps TRBD1 (5 bases). V shed 11 bases and J shed 4 bases, with 20 bases lying between them. The CDR3 contains 14 residues. CDR1 is KGHSH, CDR2 LQKENI, per germline. DNA of the CDR3: TGTGCCTCCTTATTTTTCGGGGGAGGCTATGGCTACACCTTC. Its translation is CASLFFGGGYGYTF.

The chain recombines TRBV11-3 with TRBJ2-2, with D tentatively TRBD1 (6 bases). CDR3 length equals 15 residues. Germline V gene data show CDR1 as SGHNT and CDR2 as YENEEA. V was cut by 4 bases and J by 3 bases, with 12 bases left in between. The DNA of the CDR3 is TGTGCCAGCAGCTACAGGGTAGAACACACCGGGGAGCTGTTTTTT. Protein product: CASSYRVEHTGELFF.

This clone has more than one count but fewer than ten. The gene calls are TRBV7-2 and TRBJ1-2; weak D call: TRBD1 (6 bases). The CDR3 sequence is 14 residues long. V lost 5 bases to trimming and J lost 3 bases, with 13 bases between them. Germline V lookup: CDR1 SGHTA, CDR2 FQGNSA. The CDR3 DNA is TGTGCCAGCAGCATACCACAGGGAGACTATGGCTACACCTTC. Protein sequence: CASSIPQGDYGYTF.

V gene TRBV6-5 combines with J gene TRBJ2-7; 7 positions agree with TRBD1. J was trimmed by 7 bases and V by 1 base; bases with no gene match: 1. The CDR3 loop spans 12 amino acids. Germline V gene lookup returns CDR1 MNHEY and CDR2 SVGAGI. DNA of the CDR3: TGTGCCAGCAGTTACTTACAGGGGGAGCAGTACTTC. Translating it yields CASSYLQGEQYF.

The CDR3 sequence is CASSLSYPYEQYF. The CDR3 nucleotides read TGTGCCAGCAGCCTTTCCTACCCCTACGAGCAGTACTTC. This chain links TRBV7-8 with TRBJ2-7; D gene ambiguous. The CDR3 consists of 13 residues. V was clipped by 5 bases and J by 2 bases, with 10 bases between them. CDR1 is SGHVS and CDR2 is FQNEAQ in the germline V gene.

The V call is TRBV7-2, the J call TRBJ1-3, with 9 positions matching TRBD1. V shed 5 bases, J shed 4 bases, and the junction held 6 bases outside the gene matches. The length of the CDR3 is 15 residues. Looked up from germline, CDR1 is SGHTA and CDR2 is FQGNSA. The CDR3 DNA is TGTGCCAGCAGCGCCGGGACAGGGTGGGGAAACACCATATATTTT. Residues: CASSAGTGWGNTIYF.

The CDR3 DNA reads TGTGCCAGCAGTCCAAGGCGGCCCGAGCGCAATCAGCCCCAGCATTTT. This gives the protein CASSPRRPERNQPQHF. V gene TRBV6-6 combines with J gene TRBJ1-5, with D hard to call. CDR1 MNHNY and CDR2 SVGAGI come from the germline V gene (reference sequence). The CDR3 covers 16 residues. V was pared by 5 bases and J by 2 bases, with 16 bases between.

This clone was counted once. The V and J genes are TRBV10-1 and TRBJ1-2, with 8 bases matching TRBD1. This CDR3 comprises 16 residues. Germline CDR1 and CDR2: WNHNN and SYGVQD (reference sequence). The ends lost 0 bases at V and 2 bases at J; junction bases unmatched: 5. The CDR3 region has the DNA TGCGCCAGCAGTGAGTCTTACCGACAGGGGAACTATGGCTACACCTTC. Translation gives CASSESYRQGNYGYTF.

The rearrangement uses TRBV27 and TRBJ2-5; D not resolved. Germline values: CDR1 MNHEY, CDR2 SMNVEV (reference sequence). V gave up 7 bases and J gave up 7 bases, with 4 bases separating them. The CDR3 extends over 9 amino acids. CDR3 nucleotides: TGTGCCAGCACGGGGACCCAGTACTTC. Encoded protein: CASTGTQYF.

The V call is TRBV12-3 or TRBV12-4, the J call TRBJ1-5, with 7 bases lining up with TRBD1. The CDR3 extends over 13 amino acids. The V gene end was trimmed by 6 bases and the J gene end by 5 bases; junction bases not matched to a gene: 4. CDR3 loop: CASSSTGDQPQHF. The CDR3 DNA reads TGTGCCAGCAGCTCCACAGGGGATCAGCCCCAGCATTTT.

The sample holds one count of this clone. The CDR3 reads CASSTSRLDTQYF. In DNA, the CDR3 is TGTGCCAGTAGTACCTCTCGGTTAGATACGCAGTATTTT. The V and J genes are TRBV19 and TRBJ2-3; D is unresolved. Germline V gives CDR1 LNHDA, CDR2 SQIVND (reference sequence). There are 13 residues in the CDR3. V lost 4 bases, J lost 5 bases, and 10 bases lay in between.

The V gene is TRBV20-1, the J gene TRBJ2-7; 8 bases map to TRBD2. The germline V gene encodes CDR1 DFQATT and CDR2 SNEGSKA (reference sequence). V lost 6 bases and J lost 6; bases outside the gene matches: 4. The CDR3 length is 11 residues. The CDR3 protein is CSAPREAEQYF. CDR3 in DNA: TGCAGTGCCCCGCGGGAGGCCGAGCAGTACTTC.

This clone was seen more than once but under ten times. The V and J genes are TRBV7-2 and TRBJ2-5; D call uncertain. Germline loops: CDR1 SGHTA, CDR2 FQGNSA. The V gene lost 4 bases and the J gene lost 1 base, with 10 bases spanning the gap. The CDR3 totals 14 residues. CDR3 in DNA: TGTGCCAGCAGCTGGAACCGGGTCCAAGAGACCCAGTACTTC. This translates into CASSWNRVQETQYF.

The chain carries TRBV19 and TRBJ1-1; D unclear. The CDR3 is 13 amino acids. The germline gives CDR1 LNHDA, CDR2 SQIVND (reference sequence). Between the trimmed V and J ends, which lost 1 base and 6 bases, there was a span of 9 bases. CDR3 in amino acids: CASSIAAGAEAFF. The CDR3 DNA sequence: TGTGCCAGTAGTATAGCGGCCGGGGCTGAAGCTTTCTTT.

V usage is TRBV13 and J usage is TRBJ1-5; D is perhaps TRBD1 (5 bases). The CDR3 extends over 14 amino acids. The V end lost 9 bases, the J end lost 2 bases, and 14 bases lay between the germline ends. The germline V gene has CDR1 PRHDT and CDR2 FYEKMQ (reference sequence). For the CDR3, the DNA is TGTGCCAGTGGGCAGGGAGGGCGCAATCAGCCCCAGCATTTT. Its translation is CASGQGGRNQPQHF.

The chain joins TRBV10-2 to TRBJ2-7; 7 positions agree with TRBD2. Trimming took 8 bases from V and 4 from J; bases not matched to a gene: 2. This CDR3 spans 11 amino acids. Germline-derived CDR1 and CDR2 are WSHSY and SAAADI. The CDR3 loop is CASLGGYEQYF. CDR3 in DNA: TGCGCCAGCCTCGGGGGGTACGAGCAGTACTTC.

The rearrangement uses TRBV7-9 and TRBJ2-5; D remains ambiguous. V was clipped by 4 bases and J by 0 bases, with 15 bases between them. The length of the CDR3 is 16 residues. Per germline, CDR1 SEHNR and CDR2 FQNEAQ (reference sequence). CDR3 coding DNA: TGTGCCAGCAGCTCCTGGGTCGCGGCTAACCAAGAGACCCAGTACTTC. Its protein is CASSSWVAANQETQYF.

The chain recombines TRBV29-1 with TRBJ2-7; D is unclear. The V end lost 2 bases, the J end lost 3 bases, and 11 bases lay between the germline ends. The germline CDR1 and CDR2 sequences are SQVTM and ANQGSEA. The CDR3 covers 13 residues. This CDR3 reads CSVENPQNYEQYF. DNA for the CDR3: TGCAGCGTTGAAAACCCACAGAACTACGAGCAGTACTTC.

The rearrangement joins TRBV7-9 to TRBJ1-3; D not resolved. The CDR3 runs to 12 residues. Between the trimmed V and J ends, which lost 3 bases and 4 bases, there was a span of 4 bases. Germline-derived CDR1 and CDR2 are SEHNR and FQNEAQ (reference sequence). The CDR3 coding sequence is TGTGCCAGCAGCTTCTCCGGAAACACCATATATTTT. It codes for CASSFSGNTIYF. Based on the CDR3 plus reference TRBV7-9 and TRBJ1-3, the full variable domain is DTGVSQNPRHKITKRGQNVTFRCDPISEHNRLYWYRQTLGQGPEFLTYFQNEAQLEKSRLLSDRFSAERPKGSFSTLEIQRTEQGDSAMYLCASSFSGNTIYFGEGSWLTVV.

The rearrangement joins TRBV10-1 to TRBJ2-2; possibly TRBD1 for D (6 bases). Germline values: CDR1 WNHNN, CDR2 SYGVQD (reference sequence). V was pared by 2 bases and J by 0 bases, with 7 bases between. The CDR3 consists of 15 residues. In DNA form, the CDR3 reads TGCGCCAGCAGTGAGGGGGGCACGAACACCGGGGAGCTGTTTTTT. It translates to CASSEGGTNTGELFF.

Here the CDR3 reads CASSPKGTASGANVLTF. CDR3 DNA sequence: TGTGCCAGCAGCCCCAAGGGGACAGCCTCTGGGGCCAACGTCCTGACTTTC. V is TRBV11-2 and J is TRBJ2-6, with 7 bases that match TRBD1. Germline lookup yields CDR1 SGHAT and CDR2 FQNNGV. V lost 5 bases to trimming and J lost 0 bases; unmatched junction nucleotides: 7. This CDR3 contains 17 residues.

This clone came up once. V gene TRBV18 combines with J gene TRBJ2-5, with TRBD2 identical over 9 bases. V shed 4 bases, J shed 2 bases, and the junction held 2 bases outside the gene matches. The length of the CDR3 is 14 residues. The V gene's germline CDR1 is KGHSH and CDR2 LQKENI. CDR3 protein: CASSLLAGQETQYF. Here the CDR3 DNA reads TGTGCCAGCTCACTTCTAGCGGGGCAAGAGACCCAGTACTTC.

The V call is TRBV5-4, the J call TRBJ1-1; a weak D match, TRBD1 (5 bases). Germline lookup yields CDR1 SGHNT and CDR2 YYREEE (reference sequence). This CDR3 comprises 15 residues. The V gene lost 4 bases and the J gene lost 1 base, with 14 bases spanning the gap. CDR3 in amino acids: CASSRREGPNTEAFF. The CDR3 bases are TGTGCCAGCAGCCGCCGGGAGGGGCCGAACACTGAAGCTTTCTTT.